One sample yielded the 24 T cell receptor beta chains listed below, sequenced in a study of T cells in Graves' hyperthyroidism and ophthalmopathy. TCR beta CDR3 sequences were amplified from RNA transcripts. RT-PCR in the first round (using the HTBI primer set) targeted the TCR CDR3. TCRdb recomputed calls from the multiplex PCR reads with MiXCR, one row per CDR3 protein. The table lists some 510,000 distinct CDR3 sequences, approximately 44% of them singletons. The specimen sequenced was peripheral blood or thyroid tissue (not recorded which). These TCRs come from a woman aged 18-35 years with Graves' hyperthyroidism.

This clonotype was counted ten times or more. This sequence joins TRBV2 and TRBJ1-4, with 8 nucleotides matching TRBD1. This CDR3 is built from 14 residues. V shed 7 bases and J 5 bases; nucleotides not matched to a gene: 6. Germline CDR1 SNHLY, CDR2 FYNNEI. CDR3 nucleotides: TGTGCCAGCAAAACGGACAGGGAGAATGAAAAACTGTTTTTT. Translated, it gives CASKTDRENEKLFF.

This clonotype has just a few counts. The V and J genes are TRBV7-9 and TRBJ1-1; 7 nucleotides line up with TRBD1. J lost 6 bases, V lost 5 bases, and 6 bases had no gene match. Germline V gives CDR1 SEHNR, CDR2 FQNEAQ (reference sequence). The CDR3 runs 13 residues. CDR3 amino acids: CASSPGTVSEAFF. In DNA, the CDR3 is TGTGCCAGCAGCCCTGGGACAGTGTCTGAAGCTTTCTTT.

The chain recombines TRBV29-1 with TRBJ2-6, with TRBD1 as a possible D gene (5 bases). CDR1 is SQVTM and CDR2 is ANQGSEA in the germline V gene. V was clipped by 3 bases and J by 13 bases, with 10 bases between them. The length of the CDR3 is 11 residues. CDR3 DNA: TGCAGCGTTGATGGGGCAGGGGTCCTGACTTTC. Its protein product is CSVDGAGVLTF.

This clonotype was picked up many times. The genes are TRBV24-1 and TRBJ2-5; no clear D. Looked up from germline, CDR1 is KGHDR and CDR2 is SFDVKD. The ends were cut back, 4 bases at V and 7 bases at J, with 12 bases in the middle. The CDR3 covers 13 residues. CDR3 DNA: TGTGCCACCAGTGAGGCGGTAATGCGGACCCAGTACTTC. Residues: CATSEAVMRTQYF.

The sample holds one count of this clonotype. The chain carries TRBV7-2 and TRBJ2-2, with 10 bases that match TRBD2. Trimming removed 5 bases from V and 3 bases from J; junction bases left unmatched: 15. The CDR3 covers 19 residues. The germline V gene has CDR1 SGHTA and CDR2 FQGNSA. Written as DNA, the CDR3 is TGTGCCAGCAGCCAAGAGGGGCTAGCGGGAGATACGGACACCGGGGAGCTGTTTTTT. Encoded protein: CASSQEGLAGDTDTGELFF. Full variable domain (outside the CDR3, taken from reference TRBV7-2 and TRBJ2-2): GAGVSQSPSNKVTEKGKDVELRCDPISGHTALYWYRQSLGQGLEFLIYFQGNSAPDKSGLPSDRFSAERTGGSVSTLTIQRTQQEDSAVYLCASSQEGLAGDTDTGELFFGEGSRLTVL.

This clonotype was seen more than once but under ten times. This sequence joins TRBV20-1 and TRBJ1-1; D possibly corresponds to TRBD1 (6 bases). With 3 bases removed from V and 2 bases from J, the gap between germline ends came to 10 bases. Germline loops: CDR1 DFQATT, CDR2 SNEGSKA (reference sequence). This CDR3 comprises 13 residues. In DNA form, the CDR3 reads TGCAGTGCTAGTAAACAGGGCAACACTGAAGCTTTCTTT. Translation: CSASKQGNTEAFF.

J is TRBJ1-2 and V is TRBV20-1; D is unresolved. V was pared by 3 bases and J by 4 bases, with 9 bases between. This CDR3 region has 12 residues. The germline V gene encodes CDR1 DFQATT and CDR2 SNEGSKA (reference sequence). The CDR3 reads CSASFRIYGYTF. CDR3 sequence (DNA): TGCAGTGCTAGTTTTCGTATCTATGGCTACACCTTC.

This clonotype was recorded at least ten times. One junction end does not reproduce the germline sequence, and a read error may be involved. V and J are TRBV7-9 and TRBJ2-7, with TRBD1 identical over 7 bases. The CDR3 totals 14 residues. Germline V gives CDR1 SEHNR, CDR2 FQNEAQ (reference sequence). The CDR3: CASSSRTGAYEQYF. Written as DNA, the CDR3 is TGCGCCAGCAGCTCCCGGACAGGAGCCTACGAGCAGTACTTC.

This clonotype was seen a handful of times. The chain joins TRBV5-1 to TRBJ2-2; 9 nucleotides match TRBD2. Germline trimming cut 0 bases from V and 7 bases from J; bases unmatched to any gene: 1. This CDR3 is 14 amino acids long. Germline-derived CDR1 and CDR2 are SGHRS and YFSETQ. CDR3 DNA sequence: TGCGCCAGCAGCTTGGGACTAGCGGACGGGGAGCTGTTTTTT. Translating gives CASSLGLADGELFF.

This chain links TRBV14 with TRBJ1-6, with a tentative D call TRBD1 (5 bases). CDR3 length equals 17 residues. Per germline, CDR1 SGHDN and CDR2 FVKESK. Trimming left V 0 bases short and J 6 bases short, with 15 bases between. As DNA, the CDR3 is TGTGCCAGCAGCCAAGAAATGCGTAACGGGGGTAATTCACCCCTCCACTTT. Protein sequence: CASSQEMRNGGNSPLHF.

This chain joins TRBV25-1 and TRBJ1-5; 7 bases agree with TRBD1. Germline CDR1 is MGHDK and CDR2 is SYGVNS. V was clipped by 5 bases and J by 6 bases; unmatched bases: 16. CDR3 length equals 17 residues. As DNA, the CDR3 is TGTGCCAGCAGTCTGAGGGACAGTTCAAGGCTGGGTCAGCCCCAGCATTTT. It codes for CASSLRDSSRLGQPQHF.

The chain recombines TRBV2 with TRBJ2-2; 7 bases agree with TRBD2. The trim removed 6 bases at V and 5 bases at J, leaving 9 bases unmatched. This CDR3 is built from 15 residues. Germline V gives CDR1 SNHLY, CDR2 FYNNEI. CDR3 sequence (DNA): TGTGCCAGCAGGAGGGCAGCGGGACTTACCGGGGAGCTGTTTTTT. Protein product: CASRRAAGLTGELFF.

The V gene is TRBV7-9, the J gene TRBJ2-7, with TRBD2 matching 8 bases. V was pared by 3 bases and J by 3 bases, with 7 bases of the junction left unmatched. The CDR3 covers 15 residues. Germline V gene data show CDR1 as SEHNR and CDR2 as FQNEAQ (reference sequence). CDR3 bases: TGTGCCAGCAGCTTTTCCGGGAGGGCCTTCTACGAGCAGTACTTC. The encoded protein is CASSFSGRAFYEQYF.

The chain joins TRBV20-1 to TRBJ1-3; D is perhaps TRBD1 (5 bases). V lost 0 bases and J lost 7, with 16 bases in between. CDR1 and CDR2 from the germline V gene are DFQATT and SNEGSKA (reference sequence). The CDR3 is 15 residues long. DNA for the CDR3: TGCAGTGCTAGAGATGGGGGGACCAGAGGGAACACCATATATTTT. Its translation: CSARDGGTRGNTIYF.

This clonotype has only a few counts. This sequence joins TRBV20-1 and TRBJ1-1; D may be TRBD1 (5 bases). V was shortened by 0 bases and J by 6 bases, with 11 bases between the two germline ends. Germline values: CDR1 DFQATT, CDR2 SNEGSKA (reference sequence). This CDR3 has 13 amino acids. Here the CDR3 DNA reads TGCAGTGCTAGAGACAGGGAGTCGTCTGAAGCTTTCTTT. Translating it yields CSARDRESSEAFF.

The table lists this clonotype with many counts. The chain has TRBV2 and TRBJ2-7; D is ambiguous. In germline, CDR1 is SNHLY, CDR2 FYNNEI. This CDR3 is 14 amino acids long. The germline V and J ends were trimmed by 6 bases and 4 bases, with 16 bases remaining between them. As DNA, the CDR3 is TGTGCCAGCAGACAGTCCTCGGCGGTTTACGAGCAGTACTTC. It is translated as CASRQSSAVYEQYF.

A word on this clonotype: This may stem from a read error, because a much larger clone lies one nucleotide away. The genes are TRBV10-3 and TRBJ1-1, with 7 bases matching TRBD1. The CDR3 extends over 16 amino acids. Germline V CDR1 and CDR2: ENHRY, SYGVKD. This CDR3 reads CVISEMAGGGRTEAFF. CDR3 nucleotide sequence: TGTGTCATCAGTGAGATGGCAGGGGGGGGACGTACTGAAGCTTTCTTT.

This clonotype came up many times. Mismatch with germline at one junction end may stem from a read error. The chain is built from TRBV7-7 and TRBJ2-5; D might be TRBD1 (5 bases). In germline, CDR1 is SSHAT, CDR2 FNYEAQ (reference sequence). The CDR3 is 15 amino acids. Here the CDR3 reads CASSSLSRGRETQYF. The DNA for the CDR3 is TGTGCTAGCAGCTCCTTGTCTAGGGGAAGGGAGACCCAGTACTTC.

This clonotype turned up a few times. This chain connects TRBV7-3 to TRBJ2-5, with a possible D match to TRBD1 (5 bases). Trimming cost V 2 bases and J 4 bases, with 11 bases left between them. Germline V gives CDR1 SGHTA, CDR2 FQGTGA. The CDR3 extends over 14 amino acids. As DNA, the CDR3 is TGTGCCAGCAGCTTATTAGGGGCACCAGAGACCCAGTACTTC. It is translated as CASSLLGAPETQYF.

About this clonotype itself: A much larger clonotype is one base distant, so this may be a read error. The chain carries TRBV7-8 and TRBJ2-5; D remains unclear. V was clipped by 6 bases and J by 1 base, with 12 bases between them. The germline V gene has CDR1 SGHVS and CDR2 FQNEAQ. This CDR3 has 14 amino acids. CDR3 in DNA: TGTGCCAGCAGGCCACAGTTACTCCAAGAGACCCAGTACTTC. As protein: CASRPQLLQETQYF.

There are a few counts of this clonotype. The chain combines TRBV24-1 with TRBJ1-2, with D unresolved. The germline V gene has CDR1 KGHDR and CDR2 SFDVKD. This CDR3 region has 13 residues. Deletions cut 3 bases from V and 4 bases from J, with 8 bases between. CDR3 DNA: TGTGCCACCAGTGATGGGGAGGGCTATGGCTACACCTTC. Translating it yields CATSDGEGYGYTF.

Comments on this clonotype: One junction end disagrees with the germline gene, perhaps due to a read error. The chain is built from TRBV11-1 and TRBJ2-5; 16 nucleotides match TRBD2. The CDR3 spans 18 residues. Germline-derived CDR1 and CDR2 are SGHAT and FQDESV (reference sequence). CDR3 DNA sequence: TGCGCCAGCAGCAAGTCACCGGGACTAGCGGGAGGGCAAGAGACCCAGTACTTC. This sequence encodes CASSKSPGLAGGQETQYF.

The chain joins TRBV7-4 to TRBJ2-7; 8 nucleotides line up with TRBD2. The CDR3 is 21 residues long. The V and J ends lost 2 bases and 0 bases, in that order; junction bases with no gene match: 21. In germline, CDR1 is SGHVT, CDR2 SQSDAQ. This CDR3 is CASSLWSYGTSSPKSSYEQYF. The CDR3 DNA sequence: TGTGCCAGCAGCTTATGGTCTTATGGGACTAGTTCGCCTAAGAGCTCCTACGAGCAGTACTTC.

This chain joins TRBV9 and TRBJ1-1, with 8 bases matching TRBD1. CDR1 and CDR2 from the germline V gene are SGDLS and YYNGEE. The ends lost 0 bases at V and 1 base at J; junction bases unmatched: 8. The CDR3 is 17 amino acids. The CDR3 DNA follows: TGTGCCAGCAGCGTAGCGCTCTTACAGGGGGAGAACACTGAAGCTTTCTTT. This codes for CASSVALLQGENTEAFF. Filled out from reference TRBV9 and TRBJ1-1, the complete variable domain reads DSGVTQTPKHLITATGQRVTLRCSPRSGDLSVYWYQQSLDQGLQFLIQYYNGEERAKGNILERFSAQQFPDLHSELNLSSLELGDSALYFCASSVALLQGENTEAFFGQGTRLTVV.